This T cell receptor beta chain was sequenced in a study of T-cell memory formation after mild COVID-19. TCRdb re-called the 5' RACE reads through MiXCR, storing one row per CDR3 protein. The data hold around 390,000 distinct CDR3 sequences, with about 16% observed a single time. This clonotype was counted a few times. Germline trimming cut 0 bases from V and 1 base from J; bases unmatched to any gene: 1. This CDR3 spans 16 amino acids. Per the germline V gene, CDR1 is KGHSH and CDR2 is LQKENI. The genes are TRBV18 and TRBJ2-3; 10 bases line up with TRBD2. This sequence originates from a man younger than 30 who had mild COVID-19 (a few samples of this study predate the infection). Cell type and time point are not known. Source material: PBMCs or a T cell subset sorted from them (not recorded which). The CDR3 loop is CASSPPGTSGTDTQYF. CDR3 DNA: TGTGCCAGCTCACCACCGGGGACTAGCGGCACAGATACGCAGTATTTT.